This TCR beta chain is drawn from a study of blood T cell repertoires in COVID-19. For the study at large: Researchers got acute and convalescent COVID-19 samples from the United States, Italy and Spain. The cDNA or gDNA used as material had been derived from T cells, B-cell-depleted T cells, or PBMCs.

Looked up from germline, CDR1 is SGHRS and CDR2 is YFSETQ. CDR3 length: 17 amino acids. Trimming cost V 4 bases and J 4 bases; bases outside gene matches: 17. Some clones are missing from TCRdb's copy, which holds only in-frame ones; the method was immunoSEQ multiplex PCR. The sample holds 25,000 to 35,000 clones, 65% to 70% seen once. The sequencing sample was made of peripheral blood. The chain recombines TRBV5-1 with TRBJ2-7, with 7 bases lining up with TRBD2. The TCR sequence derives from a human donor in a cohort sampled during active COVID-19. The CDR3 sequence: CASSGSADAGVLYEQYF. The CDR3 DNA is TGCGCCAGCAGCGGATCCGCGGATGCGGGAGTTCTTTACGAGCAGTACTTC.